The clone carrying this T cell receptor beta chain was counted only a few times. No antigen is known for it. These data come from a study of T-cell memory formation after mild COVID-19. Overall study: Most TCR clusters belonged to a single donor. Overall study results and limits: Day 15 to 85 contracting clones showed balanced CD4/CD8; day 15 to 37 expanders favored CD4+.

Via MiXCR, TCRdb re-called the 5' RACE reads, giving one row per CDR3 protein. This table holds under 650,000 distinct CDR3 sequences, roughly 17% found once. The sample was PBMCs or a T cell subset sorted from them (not recorded which). The source is an adult woman who had mild COVID-19 (a few samples of this study predate the infection). Cell type and time point are not known.

The CDR3 nucleotides are TGTGCCACCAGTCACCCGGAGGATACTAGCACAGATACGCAGTATTTT. Translated: CATSHPEDTSTDTQYF. The rearrangement uses TRBV24-1 and TRBJ2-3, with D possibly TRBD2 on 5 matching bases. Germline assignment: CDR1 KGHDR and CDR2 SFDVKD. The CDR3 is made up of 16 amino acids. Deletions cut 6 bases from V and 0 bases from J, with 15 bases between.